One sample yielded the 11 T cell receptor beta chains listed below, sequenced in a study of T-cell memory formation after mild COVID-19. TCRdb passed the 5' RACE reads through MiXCR, listing each CDR3 protein once. The sample includes over 95,000 distinct CDR3 sequences, about a fifth of them seen just once. The specimen sequenced was PBMCs or a T cell subset sorted from them (not recorded which). Receptors originate from a man between 18 and 35 years old who had mild COVID-19 (a few samples of this study predate the infection). Cell type and time point are not known.

In its sample, this clonotype was seen many times. The rearrangement joins TRBV7-2 to TRBJ2-1; D gene uncertain. Trimming shortened V by 6 bases and J by 2 bases, and 2 bases separated the two germline ends. The germline V gene encodes CDR1 SGHTA and CDR2 FQGNSA. The length of the CDR3 is 11 residues. The CDR3 sequence is CASRAYNEQFF. The CDR3 DNA reads TGTGCCAGCAGAGCCTACAATGAGCAGTTCTTC.

The chain recombines TRBV5-1 with TRBJ2-7; the D is unclear. The germline V gene has CDR1 SGHRS and CDR2 YFSETQ. V lost 0 bases and J lost 0, with 7 bases in between. The CDR3 runs to 14 residues. The CDR3: CASSLAGLSYEQYF. The CDR3 DNA follows: TGCGCCAGCAGCTTGGCCGGGCTCTCCTACGAGCAGTACTTC.

The J gene is TRBJ2-7, the V gene TRBV4-1; 8 bases match TRBD1. CDR3 length: 13 amino acids. Germline V lookup: CDR1 MGHRA, CDR2 YSYEKL. Trimming cost V 4 bases and J 7 bases; bases outside gene matches: 6. CDR3: CASSRDRGWEQYF. CDR3 coding DNA: TGCGCCAGCAGCCGCGACAGGGGTTGGGAGCAGTACTTC.

This clonotype has a handful of counts. V gene TRBV5-6 combines with J gene TRBJ2-1; tentatively, D is TRBD2 (6 bases). CDR1 SGHDT and CDR2 YYEEEE come from the germline V gene. The CDR3 covers 15 residues. The germline V and J ends were trimmed by 6 bases and 4 bases, with 17 bases remaining between them. CDR3 coding DNA: TGTGCCAGCATCGACTTGGGGGGATTATACAATGAGCAGTTCTTC. Translation: CASIDLGGLYNEQFF.

V usage is TRBV5-5 and J usage is TRBJ1-2; 11 bases match TRBD1. The CDR3 runs to 14 residues. Germline CDR1 SGHKS, CDR2 YYEKEE (reference sequence). The trim removed 3 bases at V and 7 bases at J, leaving 5 bases unmatched. CDR3 region: CASSWGQGERGYTF. CDR3 coding DNA: TGTGCCAGCAGCTGGGGACAGGGGGAACGTGGCTACACCTTC.

The V gene is TRBV20-1, the J gene TRBJ2-3; a possible D gene is TRBD1 (6 bases). Trimming took 1 base from V and 4 from J, leaving 15 bases between them. The germline V gene has CDR1 DFQATT and CDR2 SNEGSKA (reference sequence). This CDR3 region has 15 residues. The CDR3: CSARGGQGRADTQYF. For the CDR3, the DNA is TGCAGTGCTAGAGGGGGTCAGGGGCGCGCAGATACGCAGTATTTT.

This rearrangement joins TRBV6-2 or TRBV6-3 to TRBJ1-1; 8 positions match TRBD1. CDR3 length: 14 amino acids. The germline V gene encodes CDR1 MNHEY and CDR2 SVGEGT. After removal of 5 bases from V and 4 bases from J, the junction contained 6 bases not matched to a gene. CDR3: CASSRTGRITEAFF. CDR3 DNA sequence: TGTGCCAGCAGTCGGACAGGGCGGATCACTGAAGCTTTCTTT.

This clonotype has a handful of counts. The V and J genes are TRBV7-3 and TRBJ1-1; D might be TRBD1 (5 bases). The CDR3 is made up of 13 amino acids. CDR1 is SGHTA and CDR2 is FQGTGA in the germline V gene. With 2 bases removed from V and 4 bases from J, the gap between germline ends came to 8 bases. The CDR3: CASSLWGGTEAFF. CDR3 bases: TGTGCCAGCAGCTTATGGGGGGGCACTGAAGCTTTCTTT.

As to this clonotype: The junction shows a germline mismatch at one end, possibly a read error. The chain is built from TRBV10-3 and TRBJ2-3, with D possibly being TRBD2 (6 bases). CDR3 length equals 15 residues. Germline CDR1 reads ENHRY; CDR2 reads SYGVKD. CDR3 DNA: TGTGCCATCAGTGACGGGACTTCTAGCACAGATAGGCAGTATTTT. Residues: CAISDGTSSTDRQYF.

This clonotype appeared a few times. An end of the junction does not agree with germline; a read error may underlie this. This chain connects TRBV7-7 to TRBJ2-5; D is possibly TRBD2 (6 bases). The CDR3 is 13 residues long. Germline V CDR1 and CDR2: SSHAT, FNYEAQ (reference sequence). CDR3 sequence (DNA): TGTGCTAGCAGCCAGGGACTCCAAGAGACCCAGTACTTC. This encodes CASSQGLQETQYF. The whole variable domain, filled in from reference TRBV7-7 and TRBJ2-5, reads GAGVSQSPRYKVTKRGQDVTLRCDPISSHATLYWYQQALGQGPEFLTYFNYEAQPDKSGLPSDRFSAERPEGSISTLTIQRTEQRDSAMYRCASSQGLQETQYFGPGTRLLVL.

The table lists this clonotype with a few counts. The chain carries TRBV4-3 and TRBJ2-3, with D possibly TRBD2 on 7 matching bases. The CDR3 runs 14 residues. Germline V gene lookup returns CDR1 LGHNA and CDR2 YSLEER. The V end was cut by 4 bases, the J end by 4 bases, with 12 bases between. The CDR3 sequence: CASSPWGGPDTQYF. CDR3 coding DNA: TGCGCCAGCAGCCCCTGGGGGGGCCCAGATACGCAGTATTTT.